This TCR beta chain was sequenced during a study of cytomegalovirus exposure and HLA in healthy donors. Whole-study context: Approximately 180 million T cells yielded around 100 million unique TCR beta sequences, as an earlier analysis found.

In the PCR, 60 Vbeta and 13 Jbeta primers were used. Only in-frame clones appear in the TCRdb table, and some are missing; sequencing was by immunoSEQ multiplex PCR. The table has 200,000 or so clones, roughly 80% seen once. CDR1 and CDR2 (germline): MNHEY, SMNVEV (reference sequence). Trimming cost V 8 bases and J 1 base, with 15 bases left between them. The CDR3 loop spans 15 amino acids. This clone was detected once. Unrecorded immune exposures were likely, despite nominal health at sampling. The TCR comes from a boy younger than 18 in good health and CMV-seronegative. The chain couples TRBV27 to TRBJ1-5; D perhaps matches TRBD1 (6 bases). The sample consisted of PBMCs. The CDR3 bases are TGTGCCAGCGGAGGGGGGGCTTTCAGCAATCAGCCCCAGCATTTT. Residues: CASGGGAFSNQPQHF.